Following are 2 T cell receptor beta chains from one sample sequenced in a study of shared clonotypes between healthy human individuals. Libraries were prepared by immunoSEQ multiplex PCR; TCRdb keeps only in-frame clonotypes and omits some of them. The sample includes about 1 million clones, more than 65% seen only once; the top ten take 1.5%. Source material: memory CD4+ T cells sorted from blood. Specified subset: CD45RA-negative fraction. The receptors shown here come from a man in his late teens or twenties in good health.

The V and J genes are TRBV5-8 and TRBJ1-5; no firm D call. Germline CDR1 SGHTS, CDR2 YDEGEE. CDR3 length: 16 residues. With 1 base removed from V and 1 base from J, the gap between germline ends came to 12 bases. As DNA, the CDR3 is TGTGCCAGCAGCTTGACGCGGGGTACAAGCAATCAGCCCCAGCATTTT. Translating it yields CASSLTRGTSNQPQHF.

This chain joins TRBV5-4 and TRBJ2-7, with D tentatively TRBD2 (8 bases). This CDR3 contains 17 residues. Germline assignment: CDR1 SGHNT and CDR2 YYREEE (reference sequence). Trimming took 9 bases from V and 4 from J, leaving 29 bases between them. As DNA, the CDR3 is TGTGCCACTCGACCCGGGGGGACAGCGGGAGTTGCTTACGAGCAGTACTTC. Its protein product is CATRPGGTAGVAYEQYF.